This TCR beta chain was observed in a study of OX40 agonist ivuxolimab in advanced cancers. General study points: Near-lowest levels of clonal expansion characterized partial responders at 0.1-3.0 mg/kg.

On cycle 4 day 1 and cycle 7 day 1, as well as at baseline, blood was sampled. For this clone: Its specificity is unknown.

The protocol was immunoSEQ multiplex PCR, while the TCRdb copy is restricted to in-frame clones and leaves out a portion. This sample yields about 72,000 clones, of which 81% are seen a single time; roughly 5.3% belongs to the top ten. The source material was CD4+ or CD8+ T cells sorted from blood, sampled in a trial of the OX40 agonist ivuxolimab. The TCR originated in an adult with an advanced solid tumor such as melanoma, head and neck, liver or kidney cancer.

The CDR3 spells CASSPDSEKLFF. CDR3 sequence (DNA): TGTGCCAGCAGTCCCGACAGTGAAAAACTGTTTTTT. The V gene is TRBV6-5, the J gene TRBJ1-4, with D possibly TRBD1 on 5 matching bases. Trimming removed 5 bases at V and 7 bases at J, with 8 bases between. The CDR3 extends over 12 amino acids. CDR1 MNHEY and CDR2 SVGAGI come from the germline V gene.